This passage covers 12 T cell receptor beta chains from one sample sequenced in a study of blood T cell repertoires in COVID-19. The assay was immunoSEQ multiplex PCR, and TCRdb's table has in-frame clones only and misses some. The sample records approximately 290,000 clones, 65% to 85% being singletons. What was sequenced was peripheral blood. The receptors shown here come from an older person with COVID-19, enrolled during active disease.

The chain combines TRBV7-9 with TRBJ2-7, with 10 nucleotides matching TRBD1. The CDR3 is made up of 15 amino acids. The V gene end was trimmed by 0 bases and the J gene end by 2 bases; junction bases not matched to a gene: 1. CDR1 is SEHNR, CDR2 FQNEAQ, per germline (reference sequence). This CDR3 is CASSLAGQGAYEQYF. DNA for the CDR3: TGTGCCAGCAGCTTAGCCGGACAGGGGGCCTACGAGCAGTACTTC.

The chain couples TRBV19 to TRBJ2-7, with TRBD1 matching 7 bases. The length of the CDR3 is 12 residues. Germline CDR1 and CDR2: LNHDA and SQIVND (reference sequence). After removal of 6 bases from V and 7 bases from J, the junction contained 6 bases not matched to a gene. The CDR3 is CASRTGLGEQYF. In nucleotides, the CDR3 is TGTGCCAGTAGGACAGGGTTGGGGGAGCAGTACTTC.

This sequence joins TRBV15 and TRBJ1-5, with 7 positions matching TRBD1. Germline CDR1 reads LNHNV; CDR2 reads YYDKDF (reference sequence). V lost 5 bases and J lost 4; bases outside the gene matches: 14. This CDR3 spans 17 amino acids. CDR3 loop: CATSSFLGTAVNQPQHF. In DNA, the CDR3 is TGTGCCACCAGCTCCTTTCTGGGGACAGCGGTTAATCAGCCCCAGCATTTT.

The chain links TRBV7-2 to TRBJ1-6; 8 nucleotides agree with TRBD1. The V segment lost 5 bases and the J segment 0 bases; nucleotides outside the gene matches: 6. There are 17 residues in the CDR3. Germline V gene data show CDR1 as SGHTA and CDR2 as FQGNSA. The CDR3 DNA reads as TGTGCCAGCAGCGCTAGACAGGGGAGCTCCTATAATTCACCCCTCCACTTT. Translation gives CASSARQGSSYNSPLHF.

The chain has TRBV5-4 and TRBJ2-7, with TRBD2 matching 10 bases. This CDR3 comprises 15 residues. The germline gives CDR1 SGHNT, CDR2 YYREEE (reference sequence). J lost 2 bases, V lost 0 bases, and 2 bases had no gene match. Here the CDR3 reads CASSLGTSGPYEQYF. DNA of the CDR3: TGTGCCAGCAGCTTGGGGACTAGCGGCCCCTACGAGCAGTACTTC. Looking up the rest from reference TRBV5-4 and TRBJ2-7 gives the full variable domain: ETGVTQSPTHLIKTRGQQVTLRCSSQSGHNTVSWYQQALGQGPQFIFQYYREEENGRGNFPPRFSGLQFPNYSSELNVNALELDDSALYLCASSLGTSGPYEQYFGPGTRLTVT.

This clone has only a few counts. The V call is TRBV11-3, the J call TRBJ2-2, with D uncertain. This CDR3 comprises 14 residues. Germline V gene lookup returns CDR1 SGHNT and CDR2 YENEEA. The V end was cut by 5 bases, the J end by 1 base, with 8 bases between. CDR3 DNA sequence: TGTGCCAGCAGCCTGGGCGAGAACACCGGGGAGCTGTTTTTT. This codes for CASSLGENTGELFF.

V gene TRBV27 combines with J gene TRBJ2-2, with 8 bases lining up with TRBD1. The CDR3 totals 15 residues. The J segment lost 3 bases and the V segment lost 6 bases, leaving 6 bases of the junction unmatched. Germline V gene lookup returns CDR1 MNHEY and CDR2 SMNVEV (reference sequence). Here the CDR3 reads CASRTQGADTGELFF. In nucleotides, the CDR3 is TGTGCCAGCAGGACGCAGGGGGCGGACACCGGGGAGCTGTTTTTT.

The DNA of the CDR3 is TGTGCCAGCAGTTTCAGGGTAGGGTCACCCCTCCACTTT. It translates to CASSFRVGSPLHF. The chain couples TRBV6-5 to TRBJ1-6, with D tentatively TRBD1 (5 bases). Looked up from germline, CDR1 is MNHEY and CDR2 is SVGAGI. The CDR3 runs to 13 residues. The V and J ends lost 4 bases and 10 bases respectively, with 11 bases between them.

The chain recombines TRBV9 with TRBJ2-1; possibly TRBD2 for D (6 bases). The CDR3 is 15 amino acids. From germline, CDR1 is SGDLS and CDR2 YYNGEE. The ends were cut back, 4 bases at V and 4 bases at J, with 15 bases in the middle. The DNA of the CDR3 is TGTGCCAGCAGCCCCATCGGGACTCCTTACAATGAGCAGTTCTTC. This sequence encodes CASSPIGTPYNEQFF.

The J gene is TRBJ2-1, the V gene TRBV29-1; perhaps TRBD1 as D (5 bases). Trimming took 2 bases from V and 8 from J, leaving 10 bases between them. Germline-derived CDR1 and CDR2 are SQVTM and ANQGSEA. The CDR3 is 12 residues long. As DNA, the CDR3 is TGCAGCGTTGAAAGGGTAGGGGATGAGCAGTTCTTC. Protein: CSVERVGDEQFF.

This chain joins TRBV19 and TRBJ1-2; 7 bases align to TRBD1. From germline, CDR1 is LNHDA and CDR2 SQIVND (reference sequence). There are 14 residues in the CDR3. With 6 bases clipped from V and 3 bases from J, the junction kept 7 bases outside the gene matches. CDR3 bases: TGTGCCAGTAGGGAGACAGGGTCCGACTATGGCTACACCTTC. It encodes CASRETGSDYGYTF.

The chain's CDR3 is CASSSRLTGVPYEQYF. The CDR3, as DNA: TGTGCCAGCAGCTCTCGACTGACAGGGGTCCCCTACGAGCAGTACTTC. V gene TRBV11-1 combines with J gene TRBJ2-7, with TRBD1 identical over 8 bases. Germline V CDR1 and CDR2: SGHAT, FQDESV (reference sequence). The J segment lost 2 bases and the V segment lost 4 bases, leaving 10 bases of the junction unmatched. The CDR3 runs 16 residues.